These 14 T cell receptor beta chains were sequenced from one sample in a study of cytomegalovirus exposure and HLA in healthy donors (dated by TCRdb to the late 2010s). Receptor libraries were prepared by the immunoSEQ multiplex PCR assay. The multiplex PCR relied on a mix of 60 forward primers for TCR Vbeta segments and 13 reverse primers for TCR Jbeta segments. In TCRdb, the immuneACCESS table is reduced to in-frame sequences with V and J assigned. These tables do not hold every clone; where another copy was compared, an unresolved V gene accounts for under half, and the others remain unexplained. Counted in this sample were some 130,000 clones; approximately 83% of them appeared once. Jointly, the top ten make up over 2.5% of the sample. Sequencing was done on a sample of PBMCs. These receptors were obtained from a man in his forties in good health and CMV-seronegative.

This chain uses TRBV5-4 with TRBJ1-6; no firm D call. The CDR3 totals 15 residues. Trimming shortened V by 4 bases and J by 1 base, and 9 bases separated the two germline ends. The germline CDR1 and CDR2 sequences are SGHNT and YYREEE (reference sequence). CDR3 protein: CASSPPGSYNSPLHF. Written as DNA, the CDR3 is TGTGCCAGCAGCCCCCCGGGTTCCTATAATTCACCCCTCCACTTT.

This clone was counted a single time. CDR3 amino acids: CASSPGGPNTEAFF. The CDR3, as DNA: TGCGCCAGCAGCCCTGGCGGCCCGAACACTGAAGCTTTCTTT. V is TRBV5-1 and J is TRBJ1-1; D gene unclear. V was clipped by 4 bases and J by 1 base, with 11 bases between them. Per germline, CDR1 SGHRS and CDR2 YFSETQ. CDR3 length equals 14 residues.

In DNA, the CDR3 is TGTGCCAGCAGTGGGGGGGAGATTTCCTACGAGCAGTACTTC. Translating it yields CASSGGEISYEQYF. The chain has TRBV2 and TRBJ2-7; D is possibly TRBD2 (6 bases). CDR1 SNHLY and CDR2 FYNNEI come from the germline V gene. Trimming took 4 bases from V and 1 from J, leaving 11 bases between them. The CDR3 runs to 14 residues.

This chain uses TRBV27 with TRBJ2-7; 11 bases map to TRBD2. The CDR3 runs to 14 residues. The V gene end was trimmed by 6 bases and the J gene end by 5 bases; junction bases not matched to a gene: 6. Germline CDR1 is MNHEY and CDR2 is SMNVEV (reference sequence). CDR3 sequence reads: CASSHSGRGNEQYF. For the CDR3, the DNA is TGTGCCAGCAGCCATAGCGGGAGGGGCAACGAGCAGTACTTC.

This clone was picked up one time. The chain is built from TRBV9 and TRBJ2-1, with TRBD2 matching 8 bases. CDR1 is SGDLS, CDR2 YYNGEE, per germline. Losses at the gene ends were 5 bases for V and 5 bases for J; bases not matched to a gene: 9. The CDR3 has 15 amino acids. The CDR3 protein is CASRDLGGENNEQFF. The DNA for the CDR3 is TGTGCCAGCAGGGACCTCGGGGGGGAAAACAATGAGCAGTTCTTC.

This chain links TRBV2 with TRBJ2-3; no reliable D call. This CDR3 region has 13 residues. With 6 bases removed from V and 5 bases from J, the gap between germline ends came to 12 bases. CDR1 SNHLY and CDR2 FYNNEI come from the germline V gene. Written as DNA, the CDR3 is TGTGCCAGCAGGTTATCAGGTGTAGATACGCAGTATTTT. It specifies CASRLSGVDTQYF. The full variable domain, with the rest looked up from reference TRBV2 and TRBJ2-3, is EPEVTQTPSHQVTQMGQEVILRCVPISNHLYFYWYRQILGQKVEFLVSFYNNEISEKSEIFDDQFSVERPDGSNFTLKIRSTKLEDSAMYFCASRLSGVDTQYFGPGTRLTVL.

The chain recombines TRBV19 with TRBJ2-6; D gene uncertain. This CDR3 has 13 residues. Germline V lookup: CDR1 LNHDA, CDR2 SQIVND (reference sequence). V lost 3 bases to trimming and J lost 3 bases, with 3 bases between them. The CDR3 DNA reads TGTGCCAGTAGTATCAGTGGGGCCAACGTCCTGACTTTC. It encodes CASSISGANVLTF.

V and J are TRBV5-1 and TRBJ2-7, with 8 bases identical to TRBD2. Losses at the gene ends were 0 bases for V and 3 bases for J; bases not matched to a gene: 8. In germline, CDR1 is SGHRS, CDR2 YFSETQ. This CDR3 has 16 residues. This CDR3 reads CASSLAPRGAVYEQYF. The CDR3 coding sequence is TGCGCCAGCAGCTTGGCCCCGCGGGGGGCCGTCTACGAGCAGTACTTC. The variable domain in full, completed from reference TRBV5-1 and TRBJ2-7, reads KAGVTQTPRYLIKTRGQQVTLSCSPISGHRSVSWYQQTPGQGLQFLFEYFSETQRNKGNFPGRFSGRQFSNSRSEMNVSTLELGDSALYLCASSLAPRGAVYEQYFGPGTRLTVT.

A note on this clone: This is likely a read error, given that the CDR3 carries no conserved phenylalanine or tryptophan at its end. The DNA is omitted, as the CDR3 cannot be located on it reliably, and the CDR3 follows TCRdb's listing. The rearrangement joins TRBV15 to TRBJ1-3. The germline CDR1 and CDR2 sequences are LNHNV and YYDKDF (reference sequence). Both ends counted, the CDR3 spans 12 residues. The CDR3 here is CATSTATSSPVL.

The chain joins TRBV6-6 to TRBJ1-2; possible D gene TRBD1, 6 bases. From germline, CDR1 is MNHNY and CDR2 SVGAGI (reference sequence). CDR3 length equals 16 residues. Trimming pared 4 bases from V and 0 bases from J, leaving 15 bases between. CDR3 protein: CASSSNSGEANYGYTF. The CDR3 DNA reads TGTGCCAGCAGTTCCAATTCAGGGGAAGCTAACTATGGCTACACCTTC.

J is TRBJ2-1 and V is TRBV28, with D tentatively TRBD1 (7 bases). The CDR3 runs 17 residues. Germline assignment: CDR1 MDHEN and CDR2 SYDVKM. Trimming took 6 bases from V and 9 from J, leaving 27 bases between them. In DNA, the CDR3 is TGTGCCAGCAGCCCTTCGGGTGACAGGGACTCTTTAGGTGAGCAGTTCTTC. This sequence encodes CASSPSGDRDSLGEQFF.

On this clone: Other nucleotide sequences in the sample specify the same CDR3. The chain employs TRBV7-2 and TRBJ2-5; 8 nucleotides align to TRBD2. Germline loops: CDR1 SGHTA, CDR2 FQGNSA. The CDR3 consists of 14 residues. With 2 bases clipped from V and 5 bases from J, the junction kept 4 bases outside the gene matches. In DNA, the CDR3 is TGTGCCAGCAGCTTAAGCGGGGGCTTGGAGACCCAGTACTTC. Encoded protein: CASSLSGGLETQYF.

The chain employs TRBV2 and TRBJ1-5; 7 bases are shared with TRBD1. Germline CDR1 reads SNHLY; CDR2 reads FYNNEI. The trim removed 7 bases at V and 0 bases at J, leaving 12 bases unmatched. There are 17 residues in the CDR3. The CDR3 is CASTQRRDRDSNQPQHF. The CDR3 DNA reads TGTGCCAGCACTCAAAGAAGGGACAGAGATAGCAATCAGCCCCAGCATTTT.

This clone was observed once. The chain combines TRBV28 with TRBJ2-7; 13 nucleotides line up with TRBD2. This CDR3 comprises 15 residues. V was pared by 5 bases and J by 5 bases, with 6 bases of the junction left unmatched. Germline-derived CDR1 and CDR2 are MDHEN and SYDVKM. CDR3 DNA: TGTGCCAGCAGTCACCGGACTAGCGGGAGTGACGAGCAGTACTTC. Its protein is CASSHRTSGSDEQYF.